Listed below are T cell receptor beta chains from one sample, sequenced in a study of T cells in Graves' hyperthyroidism and ophthalmopathy. TCRdb re-derived calls from the multiplex PCR reads in MiXCR, one entry per CDR3 protein. The sample contains approximately 590,000 distinct CDR3 sequences, 15% to 18% of which appear only once. Sequencing used blood. Receptors originate from a young woman with Graves' hyperthyroidism. Both conserved end residues are trimmed from each CDR3.

J: TRBJ2-7; V: TRBV3-1; CDR3: ASSSGTGGDEQY
J: TRBJ1-5; V: TRBV6-1; CDR3: ASRQGASNQPQH
J: TRBJ2-1; V: TRBV20-1; CDR3: SARDMEGSYNEQF
J: TRBJ1-2; V: TRBV27; CDR3: ASSLSGQAQRGQGAGGYT
J: TRBJ2-1; V: TRBV9; CDR3: ASSTESQGDNEQF
J: TRBJ2-1; V: TRBV28; CDR3: ASRFSGSGSFHEQF
J: TRBJ2-7; V: TRBV9; CDR3: ASSAGQGMTQQY
J: TRBJ1-1; V: TRBV19; CDR3: ASSINRVSEAF
J: TRBJ1-2; V: TRBV12-3/TRBV12-4; CDR3: ASSSPGTTNYGYT
J: TRBJ1-5; V: TRBV6-5; CDR3: ASSYTSGSDQPQH
J: TRBJ2-1; V: TRBV18; CDR3: ASSPPKRGGYNEQF
J: TRBJ2-1; V: TRBV2; CDR3: ASRKGLAGGYNEQF
J: TRBJ1-6; V: TRBV30; CDR3: AWSVQRVFVTYNSPLH
J: TRBJ1-5; V: TRBV2; CDR3: ASLSGPFNQPQH
J: TRBJ2-2; V: TRBV30; CDR3: AWSVTSGGTGELF
J: TRBJ2-5; V: TRBV7-2; CDR3: ASSSFWGLSAGETQY
J: TRBJ1-1; V: TRBV28; CDR3: ASSLTGVESMNTEAF
J: TRBJ2-7; V: TRBV5-4; CDR3: ASSLELGSPRGYEQY
J: TRBJ2-2; V: TRBV19; CDR3: ASSISSGLGTGELF
J: TRBJ2-1; V: TRBV7-9; CDR3: ASSYRGREQF
J: TRBJ2-1; V: TRBV12-3/TRBV12-4; CDR3: ASSYPSGTYNEQF
J: TRBJ2-2; V: TRBV27; CDR3: ASSLRQGRAGELF